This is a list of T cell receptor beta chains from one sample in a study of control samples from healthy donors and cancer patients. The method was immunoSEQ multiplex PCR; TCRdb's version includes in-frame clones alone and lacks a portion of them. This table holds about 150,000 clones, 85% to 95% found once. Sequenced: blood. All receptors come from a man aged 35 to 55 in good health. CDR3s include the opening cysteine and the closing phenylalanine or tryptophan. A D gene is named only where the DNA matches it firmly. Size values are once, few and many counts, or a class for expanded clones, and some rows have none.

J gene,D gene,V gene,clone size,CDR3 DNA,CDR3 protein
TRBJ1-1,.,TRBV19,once,TGTGCCAGTAGTATCGGAGGAATGAACACTGAAGCTTTCTTT,CASSIGGMNTEAFF
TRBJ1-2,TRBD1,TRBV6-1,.,TGTGCCAGCACCCAAGAGGGACAGGGGGCGAAGGGATACACCTTC,CASTQEGQGAKGYTF
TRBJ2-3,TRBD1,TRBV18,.,TGTGCCAGCTCACCATCGGGTAGGGACAGAGGCACAGATACGCAGTATTTT,CASSPSGRDRGTDTQYF
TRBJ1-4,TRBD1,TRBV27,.,TGTGCCAGCAGTCTAACAGGGGGCAGGGGTGAAAAACTGTTTTTT,CASSLTGGRGEKLFF
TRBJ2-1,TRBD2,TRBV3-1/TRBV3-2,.,TGTGCCAGCAGCCCAAGACTAGCGTGGGAGCAGTTCTTC,CASSPRLAWEQFF
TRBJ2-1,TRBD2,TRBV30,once,TGTGCCTGGATAAATTCCCGACTAGCGGGGTCCTACAATGAGCAGTTCTTC,CAWINSRLAGSYNEQFF
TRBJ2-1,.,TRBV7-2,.,TGTGCCAGCAGCTTATCCCTATCTCTCTCCTACAATGAGCAGTTCTTC,CASSLSLSLSYNEQFF
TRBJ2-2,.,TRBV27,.,TGTGCCAGCAGTTTATCGGGGGTACAGGCCTACAACACCGGGGAGCTGTTTTTT,CASSLSGVQAYNTGELFF
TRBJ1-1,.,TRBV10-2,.,TGCGCCAGCAGTGACAGGGGCACTGAAGCTTTCTTT,CASSDRGTEAFF
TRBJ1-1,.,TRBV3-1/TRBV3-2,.,TGTGCCAGCAGCCGGACGGACCGCGAAGCTTTCTTT,CASSRTDREAFF
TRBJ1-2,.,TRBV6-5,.,TGTGCCAGCAGTTACTCACCCGGGGCCCCTAACTATGGCTACACCTTC,CASSYSPGAPNYGYTF
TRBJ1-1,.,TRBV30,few,TGTGCCTGGAGTGTAACCTACACTGAAGCTTTCTTT,CAWSVTYTEAFF
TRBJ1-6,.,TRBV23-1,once,TGCGCCAGCAGTCAATACAGGAATTCACCCCTCCACTTT,CASSQYRNSPLHF
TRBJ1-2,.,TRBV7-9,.,TGTGCCAGCAGCTTAGACCTCGCCCAGAACTATGGCTACACCTTC,CASSLDLAQNYGYTF
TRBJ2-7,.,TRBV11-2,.,TGTGCCAGCAGCTTAGAGCCGGCATTCTACGAGCAGTACTTC,CASSLEPAFYEQYF
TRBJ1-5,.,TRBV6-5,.,TGTGCCAGCAGAGGGCGGGGGGAGCAGCCCCAGCATTTT,CASRGRGEQPQHF
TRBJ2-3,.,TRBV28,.,TGTGCCAGCAGATCCCATGCGGTCTCTCCTGGGACAGATACGCAGTATTTT,CASRSHAVSPGTDTQYF
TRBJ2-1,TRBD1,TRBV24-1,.,TGTGCCACCAGTGATTTAGGTCAGGGGGCCCATGAGCAGTTCTTC,CATSDLGQGAHEQFF
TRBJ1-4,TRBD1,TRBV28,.,TGTGCCAGCAGCCGTCGGACAGGGGGAGTTGAAAAACTGTTTTTT,CASSRRTGGVEKLFF
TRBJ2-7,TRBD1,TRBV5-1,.,TGCGCCAGCAGCCCCCGACCGGGACAGTCCTACGAGCAGTACTTC,CASSPRPGQSYEQYF
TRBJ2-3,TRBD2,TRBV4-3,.,TGCGCCTCGGCCAGAGGGGCGGGGGGGACAGATACGCAGTATTTT,CASARGAGGTDTQYF
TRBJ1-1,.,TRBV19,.,TGTGCCTCCCTCGATAGAGGGGTCACTGAAGCTTTCTTT,CASLDRGVTEAFF
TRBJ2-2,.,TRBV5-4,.,TGTGCCAGCAGCTTGGCCGGCGGGTACACCGGGGAGCTGTTTTTT,CASSLAGGYTGELFF
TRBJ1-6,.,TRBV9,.,TGTGCCAGCAGCGTAGTGGGGGACTCACCCCTCCACTTT,CASSVVGDSPLHF
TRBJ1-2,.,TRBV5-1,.,TGCGCCAGCAGCTGGAGGGAGCGCGGTGGCTACACCTTC,CASSWRERGGYTF
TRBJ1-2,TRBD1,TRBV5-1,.,TGCGCCAGCAGCTTGGACAGGGGGTATGGCTACACCTTC,CASSLDRGYGYTF
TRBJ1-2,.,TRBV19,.,TGTGCCAGTAGTATAGCCGGGGGATTTAACTATGGCTACACCTTC,CASSIAGGFNYGYTF
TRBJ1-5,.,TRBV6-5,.,TGTGCCAGCAGCCCAGACCGGAGTCAGCCCCAGCATTTT,CASSPDRSQPQHF
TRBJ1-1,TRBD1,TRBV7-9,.,TGTGCCAGCAGCTTGACAGGGGGAGCTGAAGCTTTCTTT,CASSLTGGAEAFF
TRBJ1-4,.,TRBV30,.,TGTGCCTGGAGTAAGGGGACTGGAAGAAATGAAAAACTGTTTTTT,CAWSKGTGRNEKLFF
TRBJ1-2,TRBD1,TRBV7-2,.,TGTGCCAGCAGCCGCAAGGGACAGACTAACTATGGCTACACCTTC,CASSRKGQTNYGYTF
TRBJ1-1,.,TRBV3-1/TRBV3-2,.,TGTGCCAGCAGCCAAGTCCTGGGGGGTCCTCGGGCTTTCTTT,CASSQVLGGPRAFF
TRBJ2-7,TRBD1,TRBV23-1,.,TGCGCCAGCAGTGCCGGGACAGCCTCCTCCTACGAGCAGTACTTC,CASSAGTASSYEQYF
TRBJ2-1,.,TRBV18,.,TGTGCCAGCTCACCAGGGGTTGTAGATGAGCAGTTCTTC,CASSPGVVDEQFF
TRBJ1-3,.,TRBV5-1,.,TGCGCCAGCAGCAAAACAGGGTTATCTGGAAACACCATATATTTT,CASSKTGLSGNTIYF
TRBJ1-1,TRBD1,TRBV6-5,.,TGTGCCAGCAGTTACGCCGGGACAGTGAACACTGAAGCTTTCTTT,CASSYAGTVNTEAFF